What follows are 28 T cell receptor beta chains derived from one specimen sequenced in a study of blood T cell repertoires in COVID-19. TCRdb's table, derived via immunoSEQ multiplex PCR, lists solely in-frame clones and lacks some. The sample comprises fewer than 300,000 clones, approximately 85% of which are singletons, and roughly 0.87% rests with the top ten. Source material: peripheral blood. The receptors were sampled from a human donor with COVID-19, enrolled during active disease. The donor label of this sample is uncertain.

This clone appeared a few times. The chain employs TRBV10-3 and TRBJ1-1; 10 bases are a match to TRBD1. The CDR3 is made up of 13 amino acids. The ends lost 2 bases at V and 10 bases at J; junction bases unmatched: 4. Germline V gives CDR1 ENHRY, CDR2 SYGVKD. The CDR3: CAISEPTGGLAFF. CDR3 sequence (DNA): TGTGCCATCAGTGAGCCGACAGGGGGCTTAGCTTTCTTT.

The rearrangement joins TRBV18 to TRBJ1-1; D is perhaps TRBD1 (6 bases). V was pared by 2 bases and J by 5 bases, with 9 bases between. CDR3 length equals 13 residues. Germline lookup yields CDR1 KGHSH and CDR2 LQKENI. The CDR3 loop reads CASSPTQGTEAFF. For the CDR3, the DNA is TGTGCCAGCTCACCAACACAGGGAACTGAAGCTTTCTTT.

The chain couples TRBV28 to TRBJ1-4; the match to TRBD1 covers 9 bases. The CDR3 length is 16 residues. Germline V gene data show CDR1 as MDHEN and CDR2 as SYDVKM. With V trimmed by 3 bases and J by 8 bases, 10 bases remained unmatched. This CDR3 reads CASSFLTRTGEEKLFF. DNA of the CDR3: TGTGCCAGCAGTTTTCTAACCAGGACAGGGGAGGAAAAACTGTTTTTT.

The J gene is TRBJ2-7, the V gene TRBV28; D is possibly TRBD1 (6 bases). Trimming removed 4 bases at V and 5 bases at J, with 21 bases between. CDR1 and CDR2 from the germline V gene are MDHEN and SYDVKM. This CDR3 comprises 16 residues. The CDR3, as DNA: TGTGCCAGCAGTTCGAAGAACAGGGTTGGGGCGAACGAGCAGTACTTC. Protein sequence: CASSSKNRVGANEQYF.

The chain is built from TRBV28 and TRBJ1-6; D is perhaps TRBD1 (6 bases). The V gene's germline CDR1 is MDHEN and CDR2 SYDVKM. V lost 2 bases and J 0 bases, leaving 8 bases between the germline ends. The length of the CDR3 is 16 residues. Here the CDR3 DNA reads TGTGCCAGCAGTTTAGGACAGAGCTCCTATAATTCACCCCTCCACTTT. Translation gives CASSLGQSSYNSPLHF. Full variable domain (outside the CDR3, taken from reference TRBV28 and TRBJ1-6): DVKVTQSSRYLVKRTGEKVFLECVQDMDHENMFWYRQDPGLGLRLIYFSYDVKMKEKGDIPEGYSVSREKKERFSLILESASTNQTSMYLCASSLGQSSYNSPLHFGNGTRLTVT.

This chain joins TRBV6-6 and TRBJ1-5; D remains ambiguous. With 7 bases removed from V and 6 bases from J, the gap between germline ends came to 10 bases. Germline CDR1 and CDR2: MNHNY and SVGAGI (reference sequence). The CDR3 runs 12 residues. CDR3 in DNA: TGTGCCAGCACCGACTCTGGTCAGCCCCAGCATTTT. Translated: CASTDSGQPQHF.

The CDR3 DNA sequence: TGTGCCAGCAGCCCCGGGACAGGGTATACAGATACGCAGTATTTT. This translates into CASSPGTGYTDTQYF. The rearrangement joins TRBV9 to TRBJ2-3, with 9 bases fitting TRBD1. CDR3 size: 15 residues. From germline, CDR1 is SGDLS and CDR2 YYNGEE. V dropped 4 bases and J dropped 3; count of bases not matched to a gene: 6.

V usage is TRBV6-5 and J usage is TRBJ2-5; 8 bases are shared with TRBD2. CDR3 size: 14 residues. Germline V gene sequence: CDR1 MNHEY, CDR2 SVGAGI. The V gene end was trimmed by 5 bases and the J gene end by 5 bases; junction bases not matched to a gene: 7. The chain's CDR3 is CASSRRGGMETQYF. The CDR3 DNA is TGTGCCAGCAGTAGACGGGGGGGGATGGAGACCCAGTACTTC.

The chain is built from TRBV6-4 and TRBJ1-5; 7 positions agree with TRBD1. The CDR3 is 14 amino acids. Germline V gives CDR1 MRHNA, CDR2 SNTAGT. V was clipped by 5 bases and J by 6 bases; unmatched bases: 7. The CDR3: CASSPDRDGQPQHF. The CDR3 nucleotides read TGTGCCAGCAGTCCTGACAGGGATGGTCAGCCCCAGCATTTT.

The CDR3 bases are TGCGCCAGCAGCTCAAGGACTAGCGGGAGGTTAAGCTCCTACAATGAGCAGTTCTTC. It codes for CASSSRTSGRLSSYNEQFF. The chain employs TRBV5-1 and TRBJ2-1; 14 bases line up with TRBD2. J lost 0 bases, V lost 3 bases, and 8 bases had no gene match. CDR1 is SGHRS, CDR2 YFSETQ, per germline. The CDR3 length is 19 residues.

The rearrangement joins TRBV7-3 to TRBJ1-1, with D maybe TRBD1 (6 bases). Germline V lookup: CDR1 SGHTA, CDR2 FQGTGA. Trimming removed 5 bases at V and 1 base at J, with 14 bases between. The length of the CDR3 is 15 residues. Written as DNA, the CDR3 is TGTGCCAGCAGCACCACAGGGTCGGGGAACACTGAAGCTTTCTTT. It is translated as CASSTTGSGNTEAFF. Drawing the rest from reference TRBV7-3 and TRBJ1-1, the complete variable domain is GAGVSQTPSNKVTEKGKYVELRCDPISGHTALYWYRQSLGQGPEFLIYFQGTGAADDSGLPNDRFFAVRPEGSVSTLKIQRTERGDSAVYLCASSTTGSGNTEAFFGQGTRLTVV.

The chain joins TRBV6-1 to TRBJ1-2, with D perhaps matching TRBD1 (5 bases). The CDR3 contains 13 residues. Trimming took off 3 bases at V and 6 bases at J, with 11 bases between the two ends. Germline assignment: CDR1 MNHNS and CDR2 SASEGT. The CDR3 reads CASSDFRADGYTF. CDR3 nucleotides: TGTGCCAGCAGTGATTTCAGGGCGGATGGCTACACCTTC.

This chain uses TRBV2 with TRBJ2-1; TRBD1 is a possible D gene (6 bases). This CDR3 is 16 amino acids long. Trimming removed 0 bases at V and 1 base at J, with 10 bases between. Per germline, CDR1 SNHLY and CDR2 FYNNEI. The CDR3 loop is CASSEARDRSYNEQFF. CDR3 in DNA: TGTGCCAGCAGTGAAGCGCGAGACAGGTCCTACAATGAGCAGTTCTTC.

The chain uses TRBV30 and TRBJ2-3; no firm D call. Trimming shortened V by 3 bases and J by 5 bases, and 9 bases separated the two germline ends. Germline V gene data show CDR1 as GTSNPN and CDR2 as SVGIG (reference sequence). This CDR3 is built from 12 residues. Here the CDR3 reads CAWSSGEDTQYF. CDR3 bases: TGTGCCTGGAGCTCAGGTGAAGATACGCAGTATTTT.

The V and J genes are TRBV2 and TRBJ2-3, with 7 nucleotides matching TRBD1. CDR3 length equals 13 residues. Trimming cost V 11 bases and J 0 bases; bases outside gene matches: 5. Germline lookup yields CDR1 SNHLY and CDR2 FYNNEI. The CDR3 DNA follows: TGTGCCGGCCGGGGACAGAGCACAGATACGCAGTATTTT. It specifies CAGRGQSTDTQYF.

The CDR3 here is CAWSSTSNTEAFF. The CDR3 DNA follows: TGTGCCTGGAGTAGTACATCTAACACTGAAGCTTTCTTT. This chain uses TRBV30 with TRBJ1-1, with D hard to call. Germline V CDR1 and CDR2: GTSNPN, SVGIG (reference sequence). This CDR3 region has 13 residues. Trimming took 2 bases from V and 2 from J, leaving 9 bases between them. The full variable domain, in which reference TRBV30 and TRBJ1-1 provide the parts outside the CDR3, is SQTIHQWPATLVQPVGSPLSLECTVEGTSNPNLYWYRQAAGRGLQLLFYSVGIGQISSEVPQNLSASRPQDRQFILSSKKLLLSDSGFYLCAWSSTSNTEAFFGQGTRLTVV.

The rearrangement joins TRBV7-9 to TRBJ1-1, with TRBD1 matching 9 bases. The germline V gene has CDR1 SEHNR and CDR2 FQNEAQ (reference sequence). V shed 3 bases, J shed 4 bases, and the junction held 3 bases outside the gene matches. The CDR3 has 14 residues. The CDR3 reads CASSFTGGATEAFF. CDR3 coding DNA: TGTGCCAGCAGCTTTACAGGGGGCGCCACTGAAGCTTTCTTT.

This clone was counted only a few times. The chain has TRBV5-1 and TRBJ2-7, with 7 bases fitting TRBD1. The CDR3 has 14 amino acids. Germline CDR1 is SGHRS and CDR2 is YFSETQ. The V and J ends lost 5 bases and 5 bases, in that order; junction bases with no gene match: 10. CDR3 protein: CASRFRDSPHEQYF. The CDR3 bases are TGCGCCAGCAGATTCCGGGACAGCCCCCACGAGCAGTACTTC.

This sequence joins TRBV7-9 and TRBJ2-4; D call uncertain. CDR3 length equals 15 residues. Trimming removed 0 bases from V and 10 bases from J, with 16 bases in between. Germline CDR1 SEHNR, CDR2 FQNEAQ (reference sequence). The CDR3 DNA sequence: TGTGCCAGCAGCTTAGCCTCCCGGTTTAGTCCGATTCAGTACTTC. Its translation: CASSLASRFSPIQYF.

CDR3 residues: CASSFTGENTIYF. The DNA for the CDR3 is TGTGCCAGCAGTTTCACAGGGGAAAACACCATATATTTT. This sequence joins TRBV28 and TRBJ1-3; 7 positions match TRBD1. CDR1 is MDHEN and CDR2 is SYDVKM in the germline V gene. V shed 3 bases and J 6 bases; nucleotides not matched to a gene: 2. CDR3 length: 13 amino acids. Combining the CDR3 with reference TRBV28 and TRBJ1-3 gives the whole variable domain DVKVTQSSRYLVKRTGEKVFLECVQDMDHENMFWYRQDPGLGLRLIYFSYDVKMKEKGDIPEGYSVSREKKERFSLILESASTNQTSMYLCASSFTGENTIYFGEGSWLTVV.

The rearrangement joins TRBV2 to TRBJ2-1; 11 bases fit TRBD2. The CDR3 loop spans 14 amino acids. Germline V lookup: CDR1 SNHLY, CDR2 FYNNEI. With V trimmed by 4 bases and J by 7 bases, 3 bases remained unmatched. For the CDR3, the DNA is TGTGCCAGCAGTGGACTAGCGGGAAGGAATGAGCAGTTCTTC. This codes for CASSGLAGRNEQFF.

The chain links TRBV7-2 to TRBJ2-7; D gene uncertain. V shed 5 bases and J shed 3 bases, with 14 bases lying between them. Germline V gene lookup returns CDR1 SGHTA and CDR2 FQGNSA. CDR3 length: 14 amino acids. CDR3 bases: TGTGCCAGCAGCCCTATCATGGGCAGCTACGAGCAGTACTTC. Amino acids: CASSPIMGSYEQYF.

This chain's CDR3 is CASSPADRGDSNTIYF. The CDR3 coding sequence is TGCGCCAGCAGCCCGGCGGACAGGGGGGATTCAAACACCATATATTTT. This sequence joins TRBV5-1 and TRBJ1-3; 10 positions agree with TRBD1. The CDR3 spans 16 residues. Trimming cost V 4 bases and J 6 bases; bases outside gene matches: 10. Germline V lookup: CDR1 SGHRS, CDR2 YFSETQ.

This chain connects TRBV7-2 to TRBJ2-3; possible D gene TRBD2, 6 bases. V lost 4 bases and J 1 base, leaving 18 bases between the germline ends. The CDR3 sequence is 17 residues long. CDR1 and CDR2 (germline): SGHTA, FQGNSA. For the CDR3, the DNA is TGTGCCAGCAGCTCCGAAAGGGAGCGGGTCCGCACAGATACGCAGTATTTT. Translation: CASSSERERVRTDTQYF.

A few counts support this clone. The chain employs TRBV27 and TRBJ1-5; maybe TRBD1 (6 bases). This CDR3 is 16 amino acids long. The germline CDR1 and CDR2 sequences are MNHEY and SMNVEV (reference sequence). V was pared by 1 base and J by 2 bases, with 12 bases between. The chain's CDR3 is CASSLYAGGRNQPQHF. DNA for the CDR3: TGTGCCAGCAGTTTATACGCGGGGGGCCGCAATCAGCCCCAGCATTTT.

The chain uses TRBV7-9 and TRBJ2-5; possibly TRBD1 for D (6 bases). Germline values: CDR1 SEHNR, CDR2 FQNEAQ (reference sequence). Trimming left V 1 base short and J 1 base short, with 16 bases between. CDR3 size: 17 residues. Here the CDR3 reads CASSLVGGGQTQETQYF. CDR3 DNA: TGTGCCAGCAGCTTAGTTGGAGGTGGACAGACCCAAGAGACCCAGTACTTC.

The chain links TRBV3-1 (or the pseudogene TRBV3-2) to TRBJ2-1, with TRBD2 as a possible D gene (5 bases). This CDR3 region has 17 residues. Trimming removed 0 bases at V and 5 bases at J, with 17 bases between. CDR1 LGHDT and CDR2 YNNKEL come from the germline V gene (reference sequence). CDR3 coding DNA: TGTGCCAGCAGCCAAGATCTTCAGCGGAGAAATAACAATGAGCAGTTCTTC. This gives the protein CASSQDLQRRNNNEQFF.

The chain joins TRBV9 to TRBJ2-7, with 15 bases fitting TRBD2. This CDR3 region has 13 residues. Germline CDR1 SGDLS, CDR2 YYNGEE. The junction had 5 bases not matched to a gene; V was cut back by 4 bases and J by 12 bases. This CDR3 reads CASSLGTSGRRYF. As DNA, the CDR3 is TGTGCCAGCAGCCTTGGGACTAGCGGGAGGAGGTACTTC.